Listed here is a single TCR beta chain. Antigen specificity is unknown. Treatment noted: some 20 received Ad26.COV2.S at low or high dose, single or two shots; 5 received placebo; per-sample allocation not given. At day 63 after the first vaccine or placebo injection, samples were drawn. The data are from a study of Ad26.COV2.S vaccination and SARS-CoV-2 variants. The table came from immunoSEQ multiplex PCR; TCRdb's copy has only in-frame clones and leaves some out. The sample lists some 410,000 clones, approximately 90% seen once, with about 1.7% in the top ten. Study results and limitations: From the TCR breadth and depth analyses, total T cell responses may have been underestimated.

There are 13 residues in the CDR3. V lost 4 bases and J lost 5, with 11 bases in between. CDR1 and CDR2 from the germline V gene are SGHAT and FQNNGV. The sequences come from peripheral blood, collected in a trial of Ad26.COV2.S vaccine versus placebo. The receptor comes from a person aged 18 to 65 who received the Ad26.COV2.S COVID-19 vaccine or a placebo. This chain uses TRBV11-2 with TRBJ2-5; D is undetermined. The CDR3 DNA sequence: TGTGCCAGCAGCTCCCGCGGTTGGGAGACCCAGTACTTC. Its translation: CASSSRGWETQYF.